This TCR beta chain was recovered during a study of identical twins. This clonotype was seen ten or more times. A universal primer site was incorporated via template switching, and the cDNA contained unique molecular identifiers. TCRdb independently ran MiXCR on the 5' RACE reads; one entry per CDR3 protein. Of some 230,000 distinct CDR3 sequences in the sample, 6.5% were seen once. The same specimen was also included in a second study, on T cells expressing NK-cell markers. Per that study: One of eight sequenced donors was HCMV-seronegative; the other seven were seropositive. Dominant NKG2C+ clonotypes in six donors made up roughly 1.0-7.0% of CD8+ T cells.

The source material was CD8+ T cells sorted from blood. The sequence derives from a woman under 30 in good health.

The CDR3 spells CASSLDAGTLLRDEQFF. The CDR3 region has the DNA TGTGCCAGCAGCTTAGATGCGGGGACTTTGCTCCGCGATGAGCAGTTCTTC. This chain links TRBV7-9 with TRBJ2-1; weak D call: TRBD2 (6 bases). This CDR3 has 17 residues. Germline values: CDR1 SEHNR, CDR2 FQNEAQ (reference sequence). V gave up 1 base and J gave up 8 bases, with 21 bases separating them.